Listed below are T cell receptor beta chains from one sample, sequenced in a study of T cells in severe cutaneous drug reactions. TCRdb re-called the multiplex PCR reads and shows each CDR3 protein once, DNA omitted. Here the sample table reports fewer than 10,000 distinct CDR3 sequences. Source material: cells from a skin blister. The source is a human donor with a severe cutaneous adverse drug reaction. The CDR3 runs from the conserved cysteine through the conserved F or W. The listing skips clone size in some rows; elsewhere it reads once, few, many or a size class.

V: TRBV28
size: NA
J: TRBJ2-7
CDR3: CASSPSWEFYEQYF

V: TRBV6-1
size: NA
J: TRBJ2-1
CDR3: CASSEAWRYNEQFF

V: TRBV27
size: NA
J: TRBJ1-6
CDR3: CASTLGWGVNSPLHF

V: TRBV12-3/TRBV12-4
size: medium-sized
J: TRBJ1-3
CDR3: CASSLSYTIYF

V: TRBV13
size: NA
J: TRBJ2-7
CDR3: CASSLRQDPYEQYF

V: TRBV29-1
size: medium-sized
J: TRBJ2-7
CDR3: CSVPGTGGAQQYF

V: TRBV20-1
size: NA
J: TRBJ2-3
CDR3: CSARTTGTGLSTDTQYF

V: TRBV10-1
size: NA
J: TRBJ2-3
CDR3: CASSGERDTDTQYF

V: TRBV4-1
size: NA
J: TRBJ2-3
CDR3: CASSRLAQPTDTQYF

V: TRBV12-3/TRBV12-4
size: NA
J: TRBJ1-3
CDR3: CASTADSISGNTIYF

V: TRBV28
size: NA
J: TRBJ1-1
CDR3: CASNPLGVSGFDTEAFF

V: TRBV6-5
size: medium-sized
J: TRBJ2-1
CDR3: CASSKTSIPPYNEQFF

V: TRBV15
size: NA
J: TRBJ2-1
CDR3: CATTPTGLAGDEQFF

V: TRBV28
size: NA
J: TRBJ1-2
CDR3: CASSFDLLNYGYTF

V: TRBV2
size: NA
J: TRBJ2-1
CDR3: CASPPLLAGGVMSYNEQFF

V: TRBV28
size: NA
J: TRBJ1-4
CDR3: CASSLWSATNEKLFF

V: TRBV4-1
size: NA
J: TRBJ2-7
CDR3: CASSQDGIEKYF

V: TRBV27
size: NA
J: TRBJ1-2
CDR3: CASSQRRNYGYTF

V: TRBV11-2
size: NA
J: TRBJ1-4
CDR3: CASRRGRATNEKLFF

V: TRBV29-1
size: NA
J: TRBJ2-2
CDR3: CSVAVAGRTGELFF

V: TRBV4-1
size: hyperexpanded
J: TRBJ2-1
CDR3: CASSHMRLNEQFF

V: TRBV4-3
size: NA
J: TRBJ2-1
CDR3: CASSQQGAWNEQFF

V: TRBV20-1
size: NA
J: TRBJ2-5
CDR3: CSAIRDRGKETQYF

V: TRBV27
size: NA
J: TRBJ1-2
CDR3: CASSNPANYGYTF

V: TRBV9
size: NA
J: TRBJ1-4
CDR3: CASSVDPAGRTNEKLFF

V: TRBV28
size: NA
J: TRBJ2-7
CDR3: CASSPRLAGFGAYEQYF

V: TRBV6-5
size: NA
J: TRBJ2-5
CDR3: CATSSTRGAGETQYF

V: TRBV20-1
size: NA
J: TRBJ2-7
CDR3: CSARDLQGTYEQYF

V: TRBV7-2
size: NA
J: TRBJ2-2
CDR3: CASSSRRVDTGELFF

V: TRBV28
size: NA
J: TRBJ1-2
CDR3: CASSSLEGVLLLAYGYTF

V: TRBV4-3
size: NA
J: TRBJ2-1
CDR3: CASSQEAKTSYNEQFF

V: TRBV15
size: NA
J: TRBJ1-4
CDR3: CATSTEGTGQEKLFF

V: TRBV4-3
size: NA
J: TRBJ2-3
CDR3: CASSQVGIRGSTDTQYF

V: TRBV28
size: NA
J: TRBJ2-7
CDR3: CASSFGAGAGYEQYF

V: TRBV5-1
size: NA
J: TRBJ1-1
CDR3: CASSLGYDRGNTEAFF

V: TRBV27
size: NA
J: TRBJ1-1
CDR3: CASIPSQSPEAFF

V: TRBV29-1
size: NA
J: TRBJ1-2
CDR3: CSVIQQGLHGYTF

V: TRBV20-1
size: NA
J: TRBJ2-1
CDR3: CSASAYVGRSSYNEQFF

V: TRBV12-3/TRBV12-4
size: NA
J: TRBJ2-7
CDR3: CASSITGNYEQYF

V: TRBV12-3/TRBV12-4
size: NA
J: TRBJ2-7
CDR3: CASREGGRGIGEQYF

V: TRBV2
size: NA
J: TRBJ2-7
CDR3: CASSGTFGEQYF

V: TRBV5-1
size: NA
J: TRBJ2-1
CDR3: CASSLARLADIEQFF

V: TRBV6-5
size: NA
J: TRBJ1-3
CDR3: CASSTGRNSGNTIYF

V: TRBV4-3
size: NA
J: TRBJ2-1
CDR3: CASSQVASSDEQFF